A selection of T cell receptor beta chains follows, all from one sample in a study of T cell repertoires in cytomegalovirus infection. These receptors lack a known antigen. TCRdb passed the reads through MiXCR, listing each CDR3 protein once. The sample has some 920,000 distinct CDR3 sequences, 30% to 40% seen once. The input for sequencing was cultured CD8+ T cells from PBMCs, taken from culture after CMV antigen stimulation. The receptor source for this set is a human donor in good health (CMV status not recorded). Some clones in this sample may be carry-over from other donors' samples. The CDR3 runs from the conserved cysteine through the conserved F or W. A D gene is named only where the DNA matches it firmly. Some rows mark clone size as missing; the rest say once, few, many or name a class of expanded clone.

v_call: TRBV28; d_call: -; clone_size: -; j_call: TRBJ2-3; cdr3_nt: TGTGCCAACTTTCGGCTACGCACAGATACGCAGTATTTT; cdr3_aa: CANFRLRTDTQYF
v_call: TRBV18; d_call: TRBD2; clone_size: -; j_call: TRBJ2-1; cdr3_nt: TGTGCCAGCTCACGTCTTAGCGGGGCTCATATAAATGAGCAGTTCTTC; cdr3_aa: CASSRLSGAHINEQFF
v_call: TRBV27; d_call: -; clone_size: many; j_call: TRBJ2-5; cdr3_nt: TGTGCCAGCAGCTTCTCCGGACAAGAGACCCAGTACTTC; cdr3_aa: CASSFSGQETQYF
v_call: TRBV6-1; d_call: -; clone_size: -; j_call: TRBJ1-4; cdr3_nt: TGTGCCAGCAGTGAGACAGATTACGGTCTAAAGGCAACTAATGAAAAACTGTTTTTT; cdr3_aa: CASSETDYGLKATNEKLFF
v_call: TRBV12-3/TRBV12-4; d_call: -; clone_size: few; j_call: TRBJ1-2; cdr3_nt: TGTGCCAGCAGTTTCCCGGGGGCTACTGGCTACACCTTC; cdr3_aa: CASSFPGATGYTF
v_call: TRBV7-2; d_call: TRBD1; clone_size: many; j_call: TRBJ1-3; cdr3_nt: TGTGCCAGCAGCTGGCGGACAGGGGGCGATGGGTCTGGAAACACCATATATTTT; cdr3_aa: CASSWRTGGDGSGNTIYF
v_call: TRBV12-3/TRBV12-4; d_call: -; clone_size: -; j_call: TRBJ1-1; cdr3_nt: TGTGCCAGCAGTCCCATTAGGGGGATGGCTGAAGCTTTCTTT; cdr3_aa: CASSPIRGMAEAFF
v_call: TRBV18; d_call: -; clone_size: few; j_call: TRBJ1-2; cdr3_nt: TGTGCCAGCTCACCACCCGACAGGCGTCCTAACTATGGCTACACCTTC; cdr3_aa: CASSPPDRRPNYGYTF
v_call: TRBV6-5; d_call: -; clone_size: once; j_call: TRBJ1-5; cdr3_nt: TGTGCCAGCAGTATGGGGACGGTGTCCAATCAGCCCCAGCATTTT; cdr3_aa: CASSMGTVSNQPQHF
v_call: TRBV12-3/TRBV12-4; d_call: -; clone_size: few; j_call: TRBJ2-1; cdr3_nt: TGTGCCAGCATAGGGGGAGGCATTACCTTCTTC; cdr3_aa: CASIGGGITFF
v_call: TRBV9; d_call: TRBD1; clone_size: few; j_call: TRBJ2-5; cdr3_nt: TGTGCCAGCAGCCCCCCCGACAGGGGAGAGACCCAGTACTTC; cdr3_aa: CASSPPDRGETQYF
v_call: TRBV5-4; d_call: -; clone_size: -; j_call: TRBJ1-6; cdr3_nt: TGTGCCAGCAGCCAGGGGCAGGGATTGAATTCACCCCTCCACTTT; cdr3_aa: CASSQGQGLNSPLHF
v_call: TRBV7-8; d_call: TRBD2; clone_size: many; j_call: TRBJ2-1; cdr3_nt: TGTGCCAGCAGCTTAGGACGGCGGGGGGATTACAATGAGCAGTTCTTC; cdr3_aa: CASSLGRRGDYNEQFF
v_call: TRBV6-1; d_call: TRBD1; clone_size: few; j_call: TRBJ1-5; cdr3_nt: TGTGCCAGCAATCGGGACAGGTCAGGCCCGTATAGCAATCAGCCCCAGCATTTT; cdr3_aa: CASNRDRSGPYSNQPQHF
v_call: TRBV7-9; d_call: -; clone_size: -; j_call: TRBJ2-2; cdr3_nt: TGTGCCAGCAGCTTTCCGACTGCAGAACCGAACACCGGGGAGCTGTTTTTT; cdr3_aa: CASSFPTAEPNTGELFF
v_call: TRBV7-9; d_call: TRBD2; clone_size: few; j_call: TRBJ2-3; cdr3_nt: TGTGCCAGCTCCGGGACTAGCGGGGATGAAGATACGCAGTATTTT; cdr3_aa: CASSGTSGDEDTQYF
v_call: TRBV6-2/TRBV6-3; d_call: -; clone_size: many; j_call: TRBJ2-7; cdr3_nt: TGTGCCAGCAGTTACTCGAGTTCGTACGAGCAGTACTTC; cdr3_aa: CASSYSSSYEQYF
v_call: TRBV24-1; d_call: -; clone_size: many; j_call: TRBJ2-5; cdr3_nt: TGTGCCACCAGTGCCCCCGGGAAGACCCAGTACTTC; cdr3_aa: CATSAPGKTQYF
v_call: TRBV7-9; d_call: TRBD1; clone_size: -; j_call: TRBJ2-7; cdr3_nt: TGTGCCAGCAGCGGTTACCAGAAACAGGGGGAAAAGTACTTC; cdr3_aa: CASSGYQKQGEKYF
v_call: TRBV7-2; d_call: -; clone_size: many; j_call: TRBJ2-2; cdr3_nt: TGTGCCAGCAGCTTAACCGTGACCGGGGAGCTGTTTTTT; cdr3_aa: CASSLTVTGELFF
v_call: TRBV7-3; d_call: -; clone_size: -; j_call: TRBJ1-6; cdr3_nt: TGTGCCAGCAGCTCCCCGCAAACCTCCTATAATTCACCCCTCCACTTT; cdr3_aa: CASSSPQTSYNSPLHF
v_call: TRBV7-8; d_call: TRBD2; clone_size: few; j_call: TRBJ2-1; cdr3_nt: TGTGCCAGCAGCCCTTCCCCGGGACTAGCGGGGGCCCACTCCTACAATGAGCAGTTCTTC; cdr3_aa: CASSPSPGLAGAHSYNEQFF
v_call: TRBV5-1; d_call: -; clone_size: -; j_call: TRBJ1-1; cdr3_nt: TGCGCCAGCAGCTTGGGGTTGGGCTTGCCAGGTCACACTGAAGCTTTCTTT; cdr3_aa: CASSLGLGLPGHTEAFF
v_call: TRBV14; d_call: TRBD2; clone_size: -; j_call: TRBJ2-1; cdr3_nt: TGTGCCAGCAGCCAAGATTACGGGGGGGCCTACAATGAGCAGTTCTTC; cdr3_aa: CASSQDYGGAYNEQFF
v_call: TRBV7-9; d_call: TRBD2; clone_size: few; j_call: TRBJ2-3; cdr3_nt: TGTGCCAGCAGCCCGACTAGCGGGGGGCCCCTGTGGAACACAGATACGCAGTATTTT; cdr3_aa: CASSPTSGGPLWNTDTQYF
v_call: TRBV28; d_call: -; clone_size: -; j_call: TRBJ2-5; cdr3_nt: TGTGCCAGCAGTTTAGGGTGGACATTGCGGGACCCCTTTTGGGAGACCCAGTACTTC; cdr3_aa: CASSLGWTLRDPFWETQYF
v_call: TRBV7-3; d_call: -; clone_size: -; j_call: TRBJ2-1; cdr3_nt: TGTGCCAGCAGCTTAAGGCCAGGGCTTCCCTACAATGAGCAGTTCTTC; cdr3_aa: CASSLRPGLPYNEQFF
v_call: TRBV6-5; d_call: -; clone_size: -; j_call: TRBJ2-2; cdr3_nt: TGTGCCAGCAGTTACACTAGGGCAGGGTTGGGGACCGGGGAGCTGTTTTTT; cdr3_aa: CASSYTRAGLGTGELFF
v_call: TRBV7-6; d_call: -; clone_size: few; j_call: TRBJ1-3; cdr3_nt: TGTGCCAGCAGCTTAAAGGCTACCCCTGGAAACACCATATATTTT; cdr3_aa: CASSLKATPGNTIYF
v_call: TRBV9; d_call: -; clone_size: -; j_call: TRBJ2-1; cdr3_nt: TGTGCCAGCAGCTTTCCTCCTTTGTCCTACAATGAGCAGTTCTTC; cdr3_aa: CASSFPPLSYNEQFF
v_call: TRBV20-1; d_call: -; clone_size: -; j_call: TRBJ2-2; cdr3_nt: TGCAGTGCTAGAGTCCGGGGGGCGGGGACCGGGGAGCTGTTTTTT; cdr3_aa: CSARVRGAGTGELFF
v_call: TRBV24-1; d_call: -; clone_size: few; j_call: TRBJ2-1; cdr3_nt: TGTGCCACCAGTGTGAGTGGAGCAGGTGAGCAGTTCTTC; cdr3_aa: CATSVSGAGEQFF
v_call: TRBV27; d_call: -; clone_size: few; j_call: TRBJ1-6; cdr3_nt: TGTGCCAGCAGTTTATTAACTTTTGGACAGATCAATAATTCACCCCTCCACTTT; cdr3_aa: CASSLLTFGQINNSPLHF
v_call: TRBV7-8; d_call: -; clone_size: few; j_call: TRBJ1-1; cdr3_nt: TGTGCCAGCAGCTTAGGGGGGGCCTCTATGAACACTGAAGCTTTCTTT; cdr3_aa: CASSLGGASMNTEAFF
v_call: TRBV14; d_call: -; clone_size: -; j_call: TRBJ1-1; cdr3_nt: TGTGCCAGCAGCCCGTGGGGAAGCCGAACCCATGGGTGGCAAGCTTTCTTT; cdr3_aa: CASSPWGSRTHGWQAFF
v_call: TRBV6-2/TRBV6-3; d_call: -; clone_size: -; j_call: TRBJ1-6; cdr3_nt: TGTGCCAGCAGGGTCATGGGGAGGGTTAATTCAACCCTCCACTTT; cdr3_aa: CASRVMGRVNSTLHF
v_call: TRBV20-1; d_call: -; clone_size: many; j_call: TRBJ1-4; cdr3_nt: TGCAGTGCTCGCACCCGAAGGCAACAGGCTAATGAAAAACTGTTTTTT; cdr3_aa: CSARTRRQQANEKLFF
v_call: TRBV11-1; d_call: -; clone_size: -; j_call: TRBJ2-5; cdr3_nt: TGTGCCAGCAGCTTAGGCCCCGGGTCTGAGACCCAGTACTTC; cdr3_aa: CASSLGPGSETQYF
v_call: TRBV6-6; d_call: -; clone_size: many; j_call: TRBJ2-5; cdr3_nt: TGTGCCAGCAGTGGGACGGTGCAAGAGACCCAGTACTTC; cdr3_aa: CASSGTVQETQYF
v_call: TRBV27; d_call: -; clone_size: -; j_call: TRBJ1-5; cdr3_nt: TGTGCCAGCAGTCCGATGACAGGAACACACAATCAGCCCCAGCATTTT; cdr3_aa: CASSPMTGTHNQPQHF
v_call: TRBV29-1; d_call: TRBD2; clone_size: -; j_call: TRBJ2-2; cdr3_nt: TGCAGCGTTGAACTCCGGGACTATCGCCACACCGGGGAGCTGTTTTTT; cdr3_aa: CSVELRDYRHTGELFF
v_call: TRBV7-8; d_call: -; clone_size: few; j_call: TRBJ1-6; cdr3_nt: TGTGCCGTACAGTCTGTTGTTGATTCACCCCTCCACTTT; cdr3_aa: CAVQSVVDSPLHF
v_call: TRBV7-9; d_call: TRBD2; clone_size: -; j_call: TRBJ2-5; cdr3_nt: TGTGCCAGCAGCTCCCCCGGTACCGGGGGGGGCCCCGTAGGGACCCAGTACTTC; cdr3_aa: CASSSPGTGGGPVGTQYF